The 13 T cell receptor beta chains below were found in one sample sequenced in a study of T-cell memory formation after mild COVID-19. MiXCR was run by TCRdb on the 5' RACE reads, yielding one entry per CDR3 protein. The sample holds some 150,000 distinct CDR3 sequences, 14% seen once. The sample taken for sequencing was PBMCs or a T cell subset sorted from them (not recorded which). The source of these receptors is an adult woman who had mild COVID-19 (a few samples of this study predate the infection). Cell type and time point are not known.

CDR3 sequence: CASSLGGGSDQPQHF. As DNA, the CDR3 is TGCGCCAGCAGCTTGGGGGGGGGCTCTGATCAGCCCCAGCATTTT. The chain recombines TRBV5-1 with TRBJ1-5, with D possibly matching TRBD1 (6 bases). The CDR3 totals 15 residues. Germline V gene data show CDR1 as SGHRS and CDR2 as YFSETQ. The ends were cut back, 0 bases at V and 5 bases at J, with 12 bases in the middle.

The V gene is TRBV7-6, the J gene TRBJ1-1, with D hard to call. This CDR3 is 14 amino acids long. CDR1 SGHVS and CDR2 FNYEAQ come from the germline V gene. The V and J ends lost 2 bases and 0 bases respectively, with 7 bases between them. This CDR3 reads CASSLYSMNTEAFF. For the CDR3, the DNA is TGTGCCAGCAGCTTATACAGCATGAACACTGAAGCTTTCTTT.

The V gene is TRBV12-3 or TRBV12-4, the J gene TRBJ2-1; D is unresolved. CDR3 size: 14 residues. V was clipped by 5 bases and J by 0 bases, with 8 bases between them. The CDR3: CASSPPPSYNEQFF. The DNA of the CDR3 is TGTGCCAGCAGTCCCCCCCCCTCCTACAATGAGCAGTTCTTC.

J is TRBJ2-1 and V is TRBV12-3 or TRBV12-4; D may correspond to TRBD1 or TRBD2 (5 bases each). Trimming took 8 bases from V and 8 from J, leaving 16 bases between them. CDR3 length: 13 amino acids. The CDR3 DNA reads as TGTGCCAGCGGTGGACCGGGGCCCGATGAGCAGTTCTTC. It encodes CASGGPGPDEQFF.

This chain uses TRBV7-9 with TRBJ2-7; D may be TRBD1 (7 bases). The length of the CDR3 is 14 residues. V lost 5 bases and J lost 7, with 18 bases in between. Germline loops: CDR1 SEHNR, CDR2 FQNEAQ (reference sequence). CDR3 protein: CASSPSEGAGEQYF. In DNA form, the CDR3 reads TGTGCCAGCAGCCCCTCGGAGGGGGCGGGAGAGCAGTACTTC.

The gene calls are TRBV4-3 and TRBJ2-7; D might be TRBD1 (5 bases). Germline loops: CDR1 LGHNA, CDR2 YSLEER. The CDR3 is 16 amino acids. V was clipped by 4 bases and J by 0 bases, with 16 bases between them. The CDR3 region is CASSPGWKGPSYEQYF. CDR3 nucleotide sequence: TGCGCCAGCAGCCCCGGTTGGAAGGGGCCCTCCTACGAGCAGTACTTC.

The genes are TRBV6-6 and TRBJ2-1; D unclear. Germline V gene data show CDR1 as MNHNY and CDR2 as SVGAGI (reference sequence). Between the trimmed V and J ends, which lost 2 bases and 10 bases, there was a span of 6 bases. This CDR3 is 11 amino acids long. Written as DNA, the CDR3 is TGTGCCAGCAGTTACAAGTGGGAGCAGTTCTTC. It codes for CASSYKWEQFF.

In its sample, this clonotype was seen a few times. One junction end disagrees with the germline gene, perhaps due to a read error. The CDR3 region has the DNA TGCAGCGTCGAAGACAGGGAGACCTACGAGCAGTACTTC. This gives the protein CSVEDRETYEQYF. V is TRBV29-1 and J is TRBJ2-7; 7 nucleotides line up with TRBD1. The CDR3 is 13 amino acids. Germline CDR1 is SQVTM and CDR2 is ANQGSEA.

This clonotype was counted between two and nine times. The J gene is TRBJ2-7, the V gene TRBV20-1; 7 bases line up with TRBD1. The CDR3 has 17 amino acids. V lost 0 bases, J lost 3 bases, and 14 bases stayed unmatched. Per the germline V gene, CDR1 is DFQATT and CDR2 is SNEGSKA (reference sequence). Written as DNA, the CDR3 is TGCAGTGCTAGAGATGAAGAGGGGGCCCTCTCTCGCTACGAGCAGTACTTC. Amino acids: CSARDEEGALSRYEQYF.

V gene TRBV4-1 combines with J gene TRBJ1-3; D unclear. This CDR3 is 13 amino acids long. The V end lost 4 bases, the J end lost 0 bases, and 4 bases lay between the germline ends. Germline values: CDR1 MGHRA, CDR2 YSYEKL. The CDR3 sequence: CASSLGSGNTIYF. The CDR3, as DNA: TGCGCCAGCAGCCTCGGCTCTGGAAACACCATATATTTT.

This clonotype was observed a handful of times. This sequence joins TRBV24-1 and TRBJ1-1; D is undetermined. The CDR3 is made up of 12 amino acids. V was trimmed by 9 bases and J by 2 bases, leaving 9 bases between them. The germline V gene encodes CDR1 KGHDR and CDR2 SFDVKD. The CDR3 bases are TGTGCCACCGGAAGATCAAACACTGAAGCTTTCTTT. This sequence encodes CATGRSNTEAFF.

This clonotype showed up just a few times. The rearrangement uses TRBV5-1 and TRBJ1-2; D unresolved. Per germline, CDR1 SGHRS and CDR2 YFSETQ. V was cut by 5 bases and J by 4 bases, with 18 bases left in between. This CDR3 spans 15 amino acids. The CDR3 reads CASRRQGPLPYGYTF. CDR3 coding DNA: TGCGCCAGCAGGCGACAAGGTCCCTTACCCTATGGCTACACCTTC. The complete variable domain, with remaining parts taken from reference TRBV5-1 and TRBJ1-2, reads KAGVTQTPRYLIKTRGQQVTLSCSPISGHRSVSWYQQTPGQGLQFLFEYFSETQRNKGNFPGRFSGRQFSNSRSEMNVSTLELGDSALYLCASRRQGPLPYGYTFGSGTRLTVV.

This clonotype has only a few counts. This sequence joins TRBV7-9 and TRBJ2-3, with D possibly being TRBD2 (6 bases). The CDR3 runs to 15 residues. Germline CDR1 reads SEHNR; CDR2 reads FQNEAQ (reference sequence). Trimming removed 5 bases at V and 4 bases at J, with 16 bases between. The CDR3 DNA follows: TGTGCCAGCAGCGCTCGACTAGATGGGGCAGATACGCAGTATTTT. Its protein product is CASSARLDGADTQYF.